This T cell receptor beta chain was sequenced during a study of cytomegalovirus exposure and HLA in healthy donors. PCR involved 60 Vbeta and 13 Jbeta primers. Methods used by the authors: In a later analysis, approximately 73 million unique TCR beta chains included roughly 11 million shared by two or more donors. Clones were sequenced by immunoSEQ multiplex PCR, and TCRdb holds only the in-frame ones, with some missing. For V, J and clone size, that table is used; D and trimming come from the DNA. The sample gives about 150,000 clones, around 67% of which show up once; 1.5% to 2% is in the top ten. Trimming pared 7 bases from V and 3 bases from J, leaving 10 bases between. Germline CDR1 is SEHNR and CDR2 is FQNEAQ (reference sequence). The CDR3 has 13 amino acids. This clone was detected only a few times. These donors counted as nominally healthy when sampled, but unrecorded immune exposures were likely.

Sample: PBMCs. The gene calls are TRBV7-9 and TRBJ2-1, with D uncertain. The receptor was derived from a woman between 18 and 30 years old in good health and CMV-seronegative. CDR3 in amino acids: CASILGNYNEQFF. In DNA form, the CDR3 reads TGTGCCAGCATCTTGGGCAACTACAATGAGCAGTTCTTC.